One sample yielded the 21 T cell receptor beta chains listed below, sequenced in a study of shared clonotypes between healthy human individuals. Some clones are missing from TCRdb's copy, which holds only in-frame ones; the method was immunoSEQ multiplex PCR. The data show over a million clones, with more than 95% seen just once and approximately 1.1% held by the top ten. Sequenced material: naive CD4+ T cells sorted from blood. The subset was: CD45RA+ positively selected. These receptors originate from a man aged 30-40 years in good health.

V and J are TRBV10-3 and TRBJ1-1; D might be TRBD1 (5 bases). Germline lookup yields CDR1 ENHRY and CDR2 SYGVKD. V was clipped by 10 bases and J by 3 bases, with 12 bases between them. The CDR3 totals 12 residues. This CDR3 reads CATDTGYTEAFF. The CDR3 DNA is TGTGCCACCGATACAGGATACACTGAAGCTTTCTTT.

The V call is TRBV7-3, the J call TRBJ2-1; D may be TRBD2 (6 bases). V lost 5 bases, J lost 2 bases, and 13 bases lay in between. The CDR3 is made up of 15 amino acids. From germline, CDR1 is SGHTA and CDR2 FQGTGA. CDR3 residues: CASSLNRGTYNEQFF. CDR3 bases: TGTGCCAGCAGCCTGAACCGGGGGACCTACAATGAGCAGTTCTTC.

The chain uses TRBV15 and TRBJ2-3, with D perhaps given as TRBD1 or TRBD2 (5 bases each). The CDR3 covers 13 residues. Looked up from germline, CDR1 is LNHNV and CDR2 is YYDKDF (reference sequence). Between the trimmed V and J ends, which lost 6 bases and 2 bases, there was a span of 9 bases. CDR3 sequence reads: CATRRGYTDTQYF. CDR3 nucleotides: TGTGCCACCAGGAGGGGTTACACAGATACGCAGTATTTT. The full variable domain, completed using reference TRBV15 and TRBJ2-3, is DAMVIQNPRYQVTQFGKPVTLSCSQTLNHNVMYWYQQKSSQAPKLLFHYYDKDFNNEADTPDNFQSRRPNTSFCFLDIRSPGLGDTAMYLCATRRGYTDTQYFGPGTRLTVL.

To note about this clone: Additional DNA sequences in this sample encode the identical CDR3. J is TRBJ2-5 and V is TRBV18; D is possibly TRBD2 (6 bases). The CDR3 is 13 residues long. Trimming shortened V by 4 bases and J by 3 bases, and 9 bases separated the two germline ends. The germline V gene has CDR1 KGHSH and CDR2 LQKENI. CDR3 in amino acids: CASSLTREETQYF. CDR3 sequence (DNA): TGTGCCAGCTCACTGACTAGGGAAGAGACCCAGTACTTC.

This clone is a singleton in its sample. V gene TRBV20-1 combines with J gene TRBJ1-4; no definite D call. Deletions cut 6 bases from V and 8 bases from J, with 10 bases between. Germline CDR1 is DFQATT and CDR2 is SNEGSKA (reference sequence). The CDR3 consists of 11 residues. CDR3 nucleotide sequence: TGCAGTGCCCCCGTGTGGGAAAAACTGTTTTTT. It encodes CSAPVWEKLFF.

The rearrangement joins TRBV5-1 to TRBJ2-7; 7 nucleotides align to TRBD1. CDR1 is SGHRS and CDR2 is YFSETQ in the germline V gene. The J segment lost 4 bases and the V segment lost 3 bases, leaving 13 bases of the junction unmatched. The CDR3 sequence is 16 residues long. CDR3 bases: TGCGCCAGCAGCTCCGCGGAGCGAGGGGGCCAATACGAGCAGTACTTC. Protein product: CASSSAERGGQYEQYF.

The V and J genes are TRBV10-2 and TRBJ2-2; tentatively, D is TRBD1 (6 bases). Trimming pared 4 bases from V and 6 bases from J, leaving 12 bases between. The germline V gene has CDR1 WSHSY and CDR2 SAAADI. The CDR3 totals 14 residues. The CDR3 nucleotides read TGCGCCAGCAGTGTGACAGGTCGGGCCGGGGAGCTGTTTTTT. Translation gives CASSVTGRAGELFF.

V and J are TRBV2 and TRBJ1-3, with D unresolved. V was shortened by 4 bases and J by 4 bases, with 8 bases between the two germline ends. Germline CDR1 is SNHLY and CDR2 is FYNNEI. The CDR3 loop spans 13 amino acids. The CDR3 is CASSVTMGNTIYF. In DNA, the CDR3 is TGTGCCAGCAGTGTGACAATGGGAAACACCATATATTTT.

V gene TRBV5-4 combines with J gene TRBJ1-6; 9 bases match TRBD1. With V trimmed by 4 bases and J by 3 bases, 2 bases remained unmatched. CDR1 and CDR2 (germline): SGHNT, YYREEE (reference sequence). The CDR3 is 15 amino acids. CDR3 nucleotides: TGTGCCAGCAGCCCGGGACAGGGCTATAATTCACCCCTCCACTTT. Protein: CASSPGQGYNSPLHF.

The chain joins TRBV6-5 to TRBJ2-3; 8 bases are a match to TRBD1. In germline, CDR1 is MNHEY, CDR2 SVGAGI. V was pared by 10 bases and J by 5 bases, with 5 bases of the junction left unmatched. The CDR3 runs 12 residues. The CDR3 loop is CATGQGQDTQYF. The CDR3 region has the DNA TGTGCCACCGGACAGGGACAAGATACGCAGTATTTT.

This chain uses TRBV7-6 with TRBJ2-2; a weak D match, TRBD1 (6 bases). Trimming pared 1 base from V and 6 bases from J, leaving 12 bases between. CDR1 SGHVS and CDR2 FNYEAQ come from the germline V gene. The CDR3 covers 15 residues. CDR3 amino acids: CASSLEGRGSGELFF. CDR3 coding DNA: TGTGCCAGCAGCTTAGAGGGCAGGGGCTCCGGGGAGCTGTTTTTT.

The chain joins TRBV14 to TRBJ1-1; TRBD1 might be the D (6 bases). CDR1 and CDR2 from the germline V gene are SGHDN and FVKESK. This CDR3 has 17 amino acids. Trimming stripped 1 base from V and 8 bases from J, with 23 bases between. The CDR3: CASSQVLQTGYRREAFF. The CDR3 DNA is TGTGCCAGCAGCCAAGTTTTGCAGACAGGATACCGACGCGAAGCTTTCTTT.

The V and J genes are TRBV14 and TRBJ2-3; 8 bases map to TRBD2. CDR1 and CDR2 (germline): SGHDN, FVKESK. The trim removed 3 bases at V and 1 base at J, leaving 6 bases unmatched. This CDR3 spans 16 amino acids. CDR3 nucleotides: TGTGCCAGCAGCCACCTCCCAGCGGGAGGCACAGATACGCAGTATTTT. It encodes CASSHLPAGGTDTQYF.

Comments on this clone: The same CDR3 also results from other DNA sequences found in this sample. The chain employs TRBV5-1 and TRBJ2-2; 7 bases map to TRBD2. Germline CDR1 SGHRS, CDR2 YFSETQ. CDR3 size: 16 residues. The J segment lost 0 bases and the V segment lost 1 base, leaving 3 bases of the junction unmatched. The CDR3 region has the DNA TGCGCCAGCAGCTTGAGACTAGCAGCGAACACCGGGGAGCTGTTTTTT. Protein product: CASSLRLAANTGELFF.

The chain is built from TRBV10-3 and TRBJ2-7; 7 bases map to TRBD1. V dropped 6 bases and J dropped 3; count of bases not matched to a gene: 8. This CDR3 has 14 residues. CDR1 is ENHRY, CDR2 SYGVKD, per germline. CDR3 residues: CAIRNPGTDYEQYF. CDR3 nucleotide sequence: TGTGCCATCAGAAACCCCGGGACAGACTACGAGCAGTACTTC.

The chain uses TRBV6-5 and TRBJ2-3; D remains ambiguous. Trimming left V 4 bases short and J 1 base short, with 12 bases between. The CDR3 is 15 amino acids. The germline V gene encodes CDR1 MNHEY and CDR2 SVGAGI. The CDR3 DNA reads TGTGCCAGCAGTTTTGGAGAGGCCGGCACAGATACGCAGTATTTT. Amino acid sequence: CASSFGEAGTDTQYF.

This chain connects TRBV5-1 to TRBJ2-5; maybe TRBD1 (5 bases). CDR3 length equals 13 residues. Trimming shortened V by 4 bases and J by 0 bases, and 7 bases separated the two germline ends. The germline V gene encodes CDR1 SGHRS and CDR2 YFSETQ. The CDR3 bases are TGCGCCAGCAGCGTGACAGACCAAGAGACCCAGTACTTC. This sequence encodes CASSVTDQETQYF.

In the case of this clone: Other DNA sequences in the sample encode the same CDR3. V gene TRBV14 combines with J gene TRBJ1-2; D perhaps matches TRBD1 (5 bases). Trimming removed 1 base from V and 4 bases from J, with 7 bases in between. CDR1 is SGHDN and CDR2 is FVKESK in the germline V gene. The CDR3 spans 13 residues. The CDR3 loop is CASSQGQSYGYTF. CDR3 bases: TGTGCCAGCAGCCAAGGACAGAGCTATGGCTACACCTTC.

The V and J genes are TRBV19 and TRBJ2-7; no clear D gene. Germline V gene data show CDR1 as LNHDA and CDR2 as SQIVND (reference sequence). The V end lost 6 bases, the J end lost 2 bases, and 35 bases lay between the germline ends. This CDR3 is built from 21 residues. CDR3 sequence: CASSRSKVGSSQSPRTYEQYF. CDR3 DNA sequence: TGTGCCAGTAGCCGATCAAAGGTAGGCTCCTCACAGTCGCCGAGAACCTACGAGCAGTACTTC. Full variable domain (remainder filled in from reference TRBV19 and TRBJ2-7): DGGITQSPKYLFRKEGQNVTLSCEQNLNHDAMYWYRQDPGQGLRLIYYSQIVNDFQKGDIAEGYSVSREKKESFPLTVTSAQKNPTAFYLCASSRSKVGSSQSPRTYEQYFGPGTRLTVT.

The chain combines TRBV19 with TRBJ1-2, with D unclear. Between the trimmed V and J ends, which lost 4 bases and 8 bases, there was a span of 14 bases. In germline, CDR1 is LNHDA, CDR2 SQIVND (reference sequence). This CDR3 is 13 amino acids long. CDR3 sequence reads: CASSRGPEEGYTF. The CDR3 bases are TGTGCCAGTAGTAGAGGGCCAGAGGAGGGCTACACCTTC.

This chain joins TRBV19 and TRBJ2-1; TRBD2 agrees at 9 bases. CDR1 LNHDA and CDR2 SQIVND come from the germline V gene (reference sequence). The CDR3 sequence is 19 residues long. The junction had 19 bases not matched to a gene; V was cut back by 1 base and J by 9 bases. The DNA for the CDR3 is TGTGCCAGTAGTATAGTTGGTAGCGGGAGATCTCGGCGCGGACCTGAGCAGTTCTTC. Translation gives CASSIVGSGRSRRGPEQFF.